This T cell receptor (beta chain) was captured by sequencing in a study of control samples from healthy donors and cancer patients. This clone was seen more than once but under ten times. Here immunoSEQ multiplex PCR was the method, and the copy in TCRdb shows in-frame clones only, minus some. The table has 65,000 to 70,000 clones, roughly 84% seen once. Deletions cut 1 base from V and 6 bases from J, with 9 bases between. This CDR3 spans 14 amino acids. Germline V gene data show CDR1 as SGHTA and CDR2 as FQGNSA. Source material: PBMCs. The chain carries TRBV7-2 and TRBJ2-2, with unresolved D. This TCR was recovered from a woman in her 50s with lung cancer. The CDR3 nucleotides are TGTGCCAGCAGCTTAGGGAGTGGGGCCGGGGAGCTGTTTTTT. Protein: CASSLGSGAGELFF.